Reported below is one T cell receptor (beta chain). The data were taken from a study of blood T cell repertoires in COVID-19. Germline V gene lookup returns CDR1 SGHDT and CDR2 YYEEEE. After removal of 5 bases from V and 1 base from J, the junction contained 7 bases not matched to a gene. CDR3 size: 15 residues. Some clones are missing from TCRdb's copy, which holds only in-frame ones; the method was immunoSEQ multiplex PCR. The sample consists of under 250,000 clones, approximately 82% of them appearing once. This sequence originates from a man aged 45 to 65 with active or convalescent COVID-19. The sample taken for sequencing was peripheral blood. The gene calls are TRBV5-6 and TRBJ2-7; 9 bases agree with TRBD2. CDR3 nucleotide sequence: TGTGCCAGCAGTTACCTAGCGGGACGGTCCTACGAGCAGTACTTC. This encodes CASSYLAGRSYEQYF.